This T cell receptor (beta chain) came from a study of HIV-infected patients and healthy controls. Sample share makes this clonotype medium-sized. Its antigen is unidentified. Study observations and caveats: Mean usage of eight alpha and eight beta V genes differed significantly in HIV-infected patients versus controls.

cDNA was made from about 510 ng RNA using alpha and beta constant primers. Separate chain-specific third strand synthesis with multiplexing indices produced the alpha and beta libraries. MiXCR, run by TCRdb on the 5' RACE reads, gives a single entry per CDR3 protein. The table has 17,000 or so distinct CDR3 sequences, 4.5% to 5.5% seen once; the top ten hold about 1.9%. The length of the CDR3 is 14 residues. V shed 5 bases and J shed 3 bases, with 16 bases lying between them. The V gene's germline CDR1 is DFQATT and CDR2 SNEGSKA (reference sequence). The repertoire came from unfractionated whole blood and reflected all unsorted peripheral T cells. About 10 uninfected healthy donors were sampled as controls, four sampled twice approximately 13 weeks apart.

The receptor was derived from an adult in good health. The chain employs TRBV20-1 and TRBJ1-1; no reliable D call. Sequenced input: blood. The chain's CDR3 is CSAGVAETHTEAFF. CDR3 DNA: TGCAGTGCTGGGGTGGCAGAAACCCACACTGAAGCTTTCTTT.